The present entry profiles one T cell receptor (beta chain) with its context. The antigen remains undetermined. These data belong to a study of cytomegalovirus exposure and HLA in healthy donors. The study, taken as a whole, reports: Owing to their indistinguishability, certain V segments, notably TRBV6-2 and TRBV6-3, were excluded. There were several of the most significant clusters that appeared linked to common viral pathogens in a later analysis.

The CDR3 is 13 amino acids. CDR1 SGHDT and CDR2 YYEEEE come from the germline V gene. Trimming left V 0 bases short and J 0 bases short, with 4 bases between. Primers: 60 Vbeta forward and 13 Jbeta reverse. Profiling relied on immunoSEQ multiplex PCR, and the TCRdb table lists in-frame clones only, not all of them. The sample consists of roughly 200,000 clones, over 75% of them appearing once. The chain is built from TRBV5-6 and TRBJ2-7; D is unclear. Input material: PBMCs. This TCR was sampled from a woman between 25 and 40 years old in good health and CMV-seronegative. This CDR3 reads CASSLGSSYEQYF. In nucleotides, the CDR3 is TGTGCCAGCAGCTTGGGCAGCTCCTACGAGCAGTACTTC.